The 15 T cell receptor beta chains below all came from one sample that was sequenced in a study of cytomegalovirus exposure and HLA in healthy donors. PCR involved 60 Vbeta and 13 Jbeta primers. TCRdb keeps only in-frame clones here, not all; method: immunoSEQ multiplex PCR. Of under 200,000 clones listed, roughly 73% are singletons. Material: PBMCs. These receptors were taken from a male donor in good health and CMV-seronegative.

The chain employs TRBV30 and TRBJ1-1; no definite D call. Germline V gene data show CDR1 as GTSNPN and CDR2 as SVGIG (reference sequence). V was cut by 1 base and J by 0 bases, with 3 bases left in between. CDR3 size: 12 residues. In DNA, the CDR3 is TGTGCCTGGAGTGGTATGAACACTGAAGCTTTCTTT. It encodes CAWSGMNTEAFF. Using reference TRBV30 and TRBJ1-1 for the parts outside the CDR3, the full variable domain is SQTIHQWPATLVQPVGSPLSLECTVEGTSNPNLYWYRQAAGRGLQLLFYSVGIGQISSEVPQNLSASRPQDRQFILSSKKLLLSDSGFYLCAWSGMNTEAFFGQGTRLTVV.

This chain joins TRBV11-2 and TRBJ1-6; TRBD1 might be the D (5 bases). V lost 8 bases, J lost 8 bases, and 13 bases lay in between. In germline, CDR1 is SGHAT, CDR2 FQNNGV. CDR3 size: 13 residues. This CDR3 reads CASGGRGDSPLHF. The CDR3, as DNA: TGTGCCAGCGGGGGTCGGGGGGATTCACCCCTCCACTTT.

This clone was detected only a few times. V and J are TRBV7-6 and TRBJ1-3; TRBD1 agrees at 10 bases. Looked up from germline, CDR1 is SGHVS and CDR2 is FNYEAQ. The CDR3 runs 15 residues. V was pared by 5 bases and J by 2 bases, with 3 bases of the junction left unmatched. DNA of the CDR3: TGTGCCAGCAGCCTAGACAGGGGGCCTGGAAACACCATATATTTT. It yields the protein CASSLDRGPGNTIYF. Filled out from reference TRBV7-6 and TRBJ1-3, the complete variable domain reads GAGVSQSPRYKVTKRGQDVALRCDPISGHVSLYWYRQALGQGPEFLTYFNYEAQQDKSGLPNDRFSAERPEGSISTLTIQRTEQRDSAMYRCASSLDRGPGNTIYFGEGSWLTVV.

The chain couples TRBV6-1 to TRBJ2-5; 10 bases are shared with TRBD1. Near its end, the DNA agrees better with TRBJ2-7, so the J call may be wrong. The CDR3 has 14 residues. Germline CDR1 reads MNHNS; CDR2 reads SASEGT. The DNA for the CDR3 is TGTGCCAGCAGTGAATGGGACAGGGGTCGCGAGCAGTACTTC. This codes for CASSEWDRGREQYF.

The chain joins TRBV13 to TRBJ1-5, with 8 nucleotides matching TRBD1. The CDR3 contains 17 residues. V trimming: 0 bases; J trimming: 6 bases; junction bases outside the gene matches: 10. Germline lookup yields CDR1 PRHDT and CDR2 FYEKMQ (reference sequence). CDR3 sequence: CASSLGQGASGFQPQHF. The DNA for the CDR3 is TGTGCCAGCAGCTTAGGCCAGGGGGCCTCGGGTTTTCAGCCCCAGCATTTT. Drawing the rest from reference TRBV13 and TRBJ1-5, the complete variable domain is AAGVIQSPRHLIKEKRETATLKCYPIPRHDTVYWYQQGPGQDPQFLISFYEKMQSDKGSIPDRFSAQQFSDYHSELNMSSLELGDSALYFCASSLGQGASGFQPQHFGDGTRLSIL.

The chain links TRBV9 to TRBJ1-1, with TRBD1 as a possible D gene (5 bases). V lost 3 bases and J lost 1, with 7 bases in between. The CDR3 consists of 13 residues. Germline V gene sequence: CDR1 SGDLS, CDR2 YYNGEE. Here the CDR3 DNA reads TGTGCCAGCAGCGCCGGGGGGAACACTGAAGCTTTCTTT. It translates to CASSAGGNTEAFF.

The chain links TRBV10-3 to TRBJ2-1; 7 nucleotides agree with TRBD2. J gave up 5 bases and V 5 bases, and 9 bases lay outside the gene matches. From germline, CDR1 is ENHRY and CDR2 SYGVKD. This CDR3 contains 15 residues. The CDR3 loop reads CAISTTGREDNEQFF. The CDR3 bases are TGTGCCATCAGTACCACGGGGAGGGAGGACAATGAGCAGTTCTTC.

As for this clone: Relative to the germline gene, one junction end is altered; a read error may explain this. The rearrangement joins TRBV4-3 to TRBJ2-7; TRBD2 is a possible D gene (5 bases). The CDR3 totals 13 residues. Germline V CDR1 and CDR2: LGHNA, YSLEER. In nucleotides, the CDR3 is TGCGCCAGCAGCCAGGCCGACTATTGCCCCCTCTTCTTC. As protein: CASSQADYCPLFF.

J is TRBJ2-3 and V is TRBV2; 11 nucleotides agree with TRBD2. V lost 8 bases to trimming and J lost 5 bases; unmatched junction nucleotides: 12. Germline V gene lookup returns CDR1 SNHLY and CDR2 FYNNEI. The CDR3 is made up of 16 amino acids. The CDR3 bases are TGTGCCAGCGGGGCTAGCGGGGGGATTTTAGGAGATACGCAGTATTTT. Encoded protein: CASGASGGILGDTQYF.

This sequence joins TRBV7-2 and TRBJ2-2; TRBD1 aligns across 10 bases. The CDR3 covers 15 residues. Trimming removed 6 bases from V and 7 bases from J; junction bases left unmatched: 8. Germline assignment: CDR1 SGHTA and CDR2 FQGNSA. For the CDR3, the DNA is TGTGCCAGCAGACCCGGGACAGGGGTTAACGGGGAGCTGTTTTTT. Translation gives CASRPGTGVNGELFF. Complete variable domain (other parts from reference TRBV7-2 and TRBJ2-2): GAGVSQSPSNKVTEKGKDVELRCDPISGHTALYWYRQSLGQGLEFLIYFQGNSAPDKSGLPSDRFSAERTGGSVSTLTIQRTQQEDSAVYLCASRPGTGVNGELFFGEGSRLTVL.

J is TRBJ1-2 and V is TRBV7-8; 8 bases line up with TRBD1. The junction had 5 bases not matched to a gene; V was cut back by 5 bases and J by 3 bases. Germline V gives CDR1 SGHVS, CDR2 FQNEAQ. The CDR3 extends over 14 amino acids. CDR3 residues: CASSLRDRYYGYTF. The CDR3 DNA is TGTGCCAGCAGCCTCCGGGACAGGTACTATGGCTACACCTTC.

Here the CDR3 DNA reads TGCACCAGCAGCCAGGACAGGGTTTTCCCCTACAATGAGCAGTTCTTC. It codes for CTSSQDRVFPYNEQFF. The chain combines TRBV1 with TRBJ2-1; the DNA was not compared with TRBD1, the D call given in the table. TRBV1 is deemed a pseudogene. The CDR3 is 16 residues long.

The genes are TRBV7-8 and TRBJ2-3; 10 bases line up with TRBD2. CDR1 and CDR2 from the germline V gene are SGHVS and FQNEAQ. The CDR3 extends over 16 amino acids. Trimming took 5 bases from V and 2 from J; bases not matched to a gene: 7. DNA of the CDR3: TGTGCCAGCAGCCCTACCGGGACTAGCGACACAGATACGCAGTATTTT. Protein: CASSPTGTSDTDTQYF. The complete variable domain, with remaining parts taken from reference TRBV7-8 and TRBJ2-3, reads GAGVSQSPRYKVAKRGQDVALRCDPISGHVSLFWYQQALGQGPEFLTYFQNEAQLDKSGLPSDRFFAERPEGSVSTLKIQRTQQEDSAVYLCASSPTGTSDTDTQYFGPGTRLTVL.

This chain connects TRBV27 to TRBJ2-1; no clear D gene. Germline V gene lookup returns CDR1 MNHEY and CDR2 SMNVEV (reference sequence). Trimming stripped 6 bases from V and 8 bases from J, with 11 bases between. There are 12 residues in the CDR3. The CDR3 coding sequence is TGTGCCAGCAGGCGCGGATTCGATGAGCAGTTCTTC. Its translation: CASRRGFDEQFF.

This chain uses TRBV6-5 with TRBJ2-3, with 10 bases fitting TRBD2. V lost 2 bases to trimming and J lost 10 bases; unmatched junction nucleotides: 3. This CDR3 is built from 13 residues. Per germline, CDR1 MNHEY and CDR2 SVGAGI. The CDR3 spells CASSYLAGVPQYF. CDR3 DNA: TGTGCCAGCAGTTACCTAGCGGGAGTTCCGCAGTATTTT.